What follows are 17 T cell receptor beta chains derived from one specimen sequenced in a study of blood T cell repertoires in COVID-19. Here immunoSEQ multiplex PCR was the method, and the copy in TCRdb shows in-frame clones only, minus some. The sample includes approximately 200,000 clones, just over 85% of them seen just once. Sequencing was performed on peripheral blood. The receptor set was obtained from a man in his forties or fifties with acute or convalescent COVID-19.

This chain uses TRBV12-3 or TRBV12-4 with TRBJ2-2; possible D gene TRBD1, 6 bases. The CDR3 extends over 13 amino acids. V was shortened by 5 bases and J by 8 bases, with 12 bases between the two germline ends. The CDR3 DNA is TGTGCCAGCAGTGCCACAGGGAGTGGGGAGCTGTTTTTT. It specifies CASSATGSGELFF.

The sample holds one count of this clone. The rearrangement uses TRBV2 and TRBJ1-2; D unresolved. Trimming stripped 4 bases from V and 8 bases from J, with 11 bases between. Germline V lookup: CDR1 SNHLY, CDR2 FYNNEI. The CDR3 runs 12 residues. The chain's CDR3 is CASSVSISGYTF. The CDR3 DNA follows: TGTGCCAGCAGTGTCTCCATTAGCGGCTACACCTTC.

This clone has only a few counts. In nucleotides, the CDR3 is TGTGCCAGTAGTACCCAGGGGAGCACAGATACGCAGTATTTT. It specifies CASSTQGSTDTQYF. J is TRBJ2-3 and V is TRBV19; D perhaps matches TRBD1 (6 bases). The germline gives CDR1 LNHDA, CDR2 SQIVND (reference sequence). V was pared by 4 bases and J by 0 bases, with 8 bases between. The CDR3 runs 14 residues.

The chain recombines TRBV5-1 with TRBJ2-3, with TRBD2 identical over 12 bases. Trimming cost V 8 bases and J 4 bases; bases outside gene matches: 8. The CDR3 contains 15 residues. Germline lookup yields CDR1 SGHRS and CDR2 YFSETQ. The CDR3 DNA reads as TGCGCCAGTCATGCTAGCGGGGGGGCGGCAGATACGCAGTATTTT. It codes for CASHASGGAADTQYF.

A few counts support this clone. V usage is TRBV5-1 and J usage is TRBJ1-1, with TRBD1 identical over 8 bases. J lost 5 bases, V lost 3 bases, and 6 bases had no gene match. This CDR3 contains 14 residues. Looked up from germline, CDR1 is SGHRS and CDR2 is YFSETQ. The CDR3 spells CASSSDRELTEAFF. In DNA form, the CDR3 reads TGCGCCAGCAGCTCGGACAGGGAGTTGACTGAAGCTTTCTTT. The complete variable domain, with remaining parts taken from reference TRBV5-1 and TRBJ1-1, reads KAGVTQTPRYLIKTRGQQVTLSCSPISGHRSVSWYQQTPGQGLQFLFEYFSETQRNKGNFPGRFSGRQFSNSRSEMNVSTLELGDSALYLCASSSDRELTEAFFGQGTRLTVV.

The V call is TRBV27, the J call TRBJ1-1, with D possibly TRBD1 on 5 matching bases. V lost 5 bases and J lost 10, with 23 bases in between. The CDR3 has 15 residues. Germline loops: CDR1 MNHEY, CDR2 SMNVEV (reference sequence). The CDR3 here is CASSHSGHRGEPAFF. CDR3 nucleotides: TGTGCCAGCAGTCACTCCGGACACCGGGGGGAGCCAGCTTTCTTT.

The DNA of the CDR3 is TGTGCCAGCAGTGAACAGACTTATGGCTACACCTTC. The encoded protein is CASSEQTYGYTF. The chain employs TRBV6-1 and TRBJ1-2; no clear D. V lost 2 bases to trimming and J lost 5 bases, with 6 bases between them. CDR1 and CDR2 from the germline V gene are MNHNS and SASEGT. This CDR3 comprises 12 residues.

V and J are TRBV19 and TRBJ1-6, with D uncertain. V lost 3 bases, J lost 2 bases, and 11 bases lay in between. CDR3 length equals 16 residues. Germline V lookup: CDR1 LNHDA, CDR2 SQIVND (reference sequence). Here the CDR3 reads CASSIGGVPYNSPLHF. The CDR3 DNA is TGTGCCAGTAGTATCGGAGGAGTCCCCTATAATTCACCCCTCCACTTT.

V and J are TRBV6-4 and TRBJ1-2, with D unresolved. This CDR3 is built from 13 residues. V was cut by 6 bases and J by 2 bases, with 10 bases left in between. The germline CDR1 and CDR2 sequences are MRHNA and SNTAGT. The CDR3 region is CASRRSLNYGYTF. The CDR3 DNA reads TGTGCCAGCAGGAGAAGTCTGAACTATGGCTACACCTTC.

The chain has TRBV29-1 and TRBJ2-3, with 9 bases matching TRBD2. The ends lost 3 bases at V and 5 bases at J; junction bases unmatched: 3. The germline gives CDR1 SQVTM, CDR2 ANQGSEA. The CDR3 is 13 residues long. CDR3 residues: CSVEGGGGDTQYF. CDR3 coding DNA: TGCAGCGTTGAGGGCGGGGGGGGAGATACGCAGTATTTT.

The chain recombines TRBV19 with TRBJ1-5; TRBD1 might be the D (5 bases). The CDR3 runs to 16 residues. From germline, CDR1 is LNHDA and CDR2 SQIVND (reference sequence). Trimming shortened V by 1 base and J by 2 bases, and 12 bases separated the two germline ends. The CDR3 DNA reads TGTGCCAGTAGTATAGGGCAAGGCAGGGGCAATCAGCCCCAGCATTTT. Protein product: CASSIGQGRGNQPQHF. The full variable domain, in which reference TRBV19 and TRBJ1-5 provide the parts outside the CDR3, is DGGITQSPKYLFRKEGQNVTLSCEQNLNHDAMYWYRQDPGQGLRLIYYSQIVNDFQKGDIAEGYSVSREKKESFPLTVTSAQKNPTAFYLCASSIGQGRGNQPQHFGDGTRLSIL.

The chain joins TRBV11-2 to TRBJ2-7, with D perhaps matching TRBD1 (5 bases). The germline V gene has CDR1 SGHAT and CDR2 FQNNGV. The V end was cut by 5 bases, the J end by 6 bases, with 20 bases between. The length of the CDR3 is 15 residues. The CDR3 region has the DNA TGTGCCAGCAGCCGTCAGGCAGGGCAAGTCGGCGAGCAGTACTTC. It is translated as CASSRQAGQVGEQYF.

The chain carries TRBV12-5 and TRBJ2-4; TRBD2 matches 9 bases. CDR1 and CDR2 (germline): LGHNT, FRNRAP. Trimming took 0 bases from V and 3 from J; bases not matched to a gene: 3. The CDR3 contains 16 residues. The chain's CDR3 is CASGLVAGGLKNIQYF. CDR3 DNA: TGTGCTAGTGGTTTGGTAGCGGGGGGCCTCAAAAACATTCAGTACTTC.

V and J are TRBV7-9 and TRBJ2-1; D possibly corresponds to TRBD2 (5 bases). Trimming left V 2 bases short and J 6 bases short, with 14 bases between. From germline, CDR1 is SEHNR and CDR2 FQNEAQ (reference sequence). CDR3 size: 15 residues. The chain's CDR3 is CASSLTRAFSNEQFF. The CDR3, as DNA: TGTGCCAGCAGCTTAACGCGGGCCTTTTCCAATGAGCAGTTCTTC.

The rearrangement links TRBV2 to TRBJ1-4; 10 bases are a match to TRBD1. Germline CDR1 and CDR2: SNHLY and FYNNEI. V lost 6 bases, J lost 3 bases, and 10 bases stayed unmatched. The CDR3 is 17 amino acids. CDR3 sequence: CASRRRQGAAANEKLFF. The DNA of the CDR3 is TGTGCCAGCAGGAGGAGACAGGGGGCTGCAGCTAATGAAAAACTGTTTTTT.

This clone was picked up one time. V is TRBV27 and J is TRBJ1-2, with 9 nucleotides matching TRBD1. Germline V lookup: CDR1 MNHEY, CDR2 SMNVEV (reference sequence). The length of the CDR3 is 15 residues. Unmatched junction bases numbered 7, after V lost 4 bases and J lost 4 bases. CDR3 residues: CASSYRWGQGYGYTF. CDR3 in DNA: TGTGCCAGCAGTTACCGGTGGGGACAGGGCTATGGCTACACCTTC.

The chain uses TRBV2 and TRBJ1-2; D remains unclear. Trimming took 0 bases from V and 5 from J, leaving 4 bases between them. CDR1 is SNHLY, CDR2 FYNNEI, per germline. The CDR3 is 12 residues long. The CDR3 DNA follows: TGTGCCAGCAGTGAAGCGACTTATGGCTACACCTTC. The encoded protein is CASSEATYGYTF.